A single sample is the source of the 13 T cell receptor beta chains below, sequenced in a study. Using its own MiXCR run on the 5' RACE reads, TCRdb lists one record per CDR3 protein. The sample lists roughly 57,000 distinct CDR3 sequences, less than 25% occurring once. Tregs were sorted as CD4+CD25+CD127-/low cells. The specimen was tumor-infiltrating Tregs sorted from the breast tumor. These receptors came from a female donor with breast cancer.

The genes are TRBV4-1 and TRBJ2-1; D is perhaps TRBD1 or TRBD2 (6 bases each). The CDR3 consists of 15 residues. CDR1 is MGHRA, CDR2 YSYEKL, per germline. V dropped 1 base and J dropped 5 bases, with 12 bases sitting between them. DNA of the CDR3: TGCGCCAGCAGCCAAGTCCGGGGGCTCAACAATGAGCAGTTCTTC. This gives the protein CASSQVRGLNNEQFF.

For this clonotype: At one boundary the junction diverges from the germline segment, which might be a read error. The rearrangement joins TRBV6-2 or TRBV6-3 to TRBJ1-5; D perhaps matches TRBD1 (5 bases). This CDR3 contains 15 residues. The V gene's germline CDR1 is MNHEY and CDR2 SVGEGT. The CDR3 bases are TGTGCCCGCAGTTACGAAGCCAGGGAGAGGCAGCCCCAGCATTTT. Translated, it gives CARSYEARERQPQHF.

DNA for the CDR3: TGCGCCAGCAGCTCAGGGAGTTACGATGAGCAGTTCTTC. Protein product: CASSSGSYDEQFF. The rearrangement links TRBV5-1 to TRBJ2-1; D tentatively fits TRBD1 or TRBD2 (5 bases each). Germline assignment: CDR1 SGHRS and CDR2 YFSETQ. Trimming shortened V by 3 bases and J by 8 bases, and 12 bases separated the two germline ends. The CDR3 covers 13 residues.

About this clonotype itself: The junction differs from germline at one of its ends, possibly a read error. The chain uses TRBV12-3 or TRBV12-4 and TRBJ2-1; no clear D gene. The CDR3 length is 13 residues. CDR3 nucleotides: TGTGCCAACAGTTTAAGGAGCTGGAGAGAGCAGTTCTTC. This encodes CANSLRSWREQFF.

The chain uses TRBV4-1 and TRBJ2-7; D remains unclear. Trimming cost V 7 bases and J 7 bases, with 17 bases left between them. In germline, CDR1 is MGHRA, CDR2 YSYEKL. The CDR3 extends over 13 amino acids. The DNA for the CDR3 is TGCGCCAGCATACCCCATGGGGTCGGGGAGCAGTACTTC. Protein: CASIPHGVGEQYF.

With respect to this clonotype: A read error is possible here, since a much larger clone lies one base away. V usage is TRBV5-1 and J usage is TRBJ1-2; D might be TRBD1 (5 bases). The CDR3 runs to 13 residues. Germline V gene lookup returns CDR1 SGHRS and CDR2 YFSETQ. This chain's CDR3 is CANSLAGSYGYTF. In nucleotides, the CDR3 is TGCGCCAACAGCTTGGCAGGGAGCTATGGCTACACCTTC.

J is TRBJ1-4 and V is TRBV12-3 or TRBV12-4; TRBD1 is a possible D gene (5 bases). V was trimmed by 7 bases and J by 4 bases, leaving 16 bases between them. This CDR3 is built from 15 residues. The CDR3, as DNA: TGTGCCAGCAAGCTTGGGACCGAGCTTAATGAAAAACTGTTTTTT. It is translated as CASKLGTELNEKLFF.

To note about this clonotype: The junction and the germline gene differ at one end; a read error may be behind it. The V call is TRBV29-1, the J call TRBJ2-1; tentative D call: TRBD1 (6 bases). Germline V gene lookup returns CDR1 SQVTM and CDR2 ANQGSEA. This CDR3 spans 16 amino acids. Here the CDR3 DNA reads TGCAGCGTTGAAGATCCTCCCACGGCAGGGGACAAGGAGCAGTTCTTC. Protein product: CSVEDPPTAGDKEQFF.

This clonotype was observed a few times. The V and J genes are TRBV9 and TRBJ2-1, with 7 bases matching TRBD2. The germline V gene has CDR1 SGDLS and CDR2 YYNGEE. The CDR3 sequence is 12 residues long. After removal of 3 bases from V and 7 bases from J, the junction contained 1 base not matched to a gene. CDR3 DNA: TGTGCCAGCAGCGGGGAGGGGAATGAGCAGTTCTTC. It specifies CASSGEGNEQFF.

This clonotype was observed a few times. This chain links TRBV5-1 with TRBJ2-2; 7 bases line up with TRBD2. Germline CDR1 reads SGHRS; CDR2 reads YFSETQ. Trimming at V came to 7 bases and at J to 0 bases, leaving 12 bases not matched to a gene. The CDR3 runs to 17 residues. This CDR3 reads CASARGAGTTNTGELFF. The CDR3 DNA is TGCGCCAGCGCTCGGGGAGCGGGGACCACGAACACCGGGGAGCTGTTTTTT.

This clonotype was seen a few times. CDR3 bases: TGTGCCAGCAGCTTGGGACGGAACTACGAGCAGTACTTC. Protein: CASSLGRNYEQYF. J is TRBJ2-7 and V is TRBV7-2, with D possibly called TRBD1 or TRBD2 (5 bases each). Trimming left V 3 bases short and J 3 bases short, with 9 bases between. The CDR3 is 13 amino acids. Germline lookup yields CDR1 SGHTA and CDR2 FQGNSA.

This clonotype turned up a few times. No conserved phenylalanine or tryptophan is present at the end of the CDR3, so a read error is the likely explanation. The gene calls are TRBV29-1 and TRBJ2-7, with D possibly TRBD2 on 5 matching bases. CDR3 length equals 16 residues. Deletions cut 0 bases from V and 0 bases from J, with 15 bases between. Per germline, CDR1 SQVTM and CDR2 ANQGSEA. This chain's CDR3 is CSVEDRRKGNSYEQYS. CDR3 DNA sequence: TGCAGCGTTGAAGATCGGAGGAAGGGTAACTCCTACGAGCAGTACTCC.

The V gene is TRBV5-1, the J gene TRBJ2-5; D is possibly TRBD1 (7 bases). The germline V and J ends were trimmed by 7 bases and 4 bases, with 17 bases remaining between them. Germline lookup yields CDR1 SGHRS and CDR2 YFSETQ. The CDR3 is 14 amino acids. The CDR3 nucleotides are TGCGCCAGCTCCAGGGGGGCCCCAGGAGAGACCCAGTACTTC. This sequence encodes CASSRGAPGETQYF.